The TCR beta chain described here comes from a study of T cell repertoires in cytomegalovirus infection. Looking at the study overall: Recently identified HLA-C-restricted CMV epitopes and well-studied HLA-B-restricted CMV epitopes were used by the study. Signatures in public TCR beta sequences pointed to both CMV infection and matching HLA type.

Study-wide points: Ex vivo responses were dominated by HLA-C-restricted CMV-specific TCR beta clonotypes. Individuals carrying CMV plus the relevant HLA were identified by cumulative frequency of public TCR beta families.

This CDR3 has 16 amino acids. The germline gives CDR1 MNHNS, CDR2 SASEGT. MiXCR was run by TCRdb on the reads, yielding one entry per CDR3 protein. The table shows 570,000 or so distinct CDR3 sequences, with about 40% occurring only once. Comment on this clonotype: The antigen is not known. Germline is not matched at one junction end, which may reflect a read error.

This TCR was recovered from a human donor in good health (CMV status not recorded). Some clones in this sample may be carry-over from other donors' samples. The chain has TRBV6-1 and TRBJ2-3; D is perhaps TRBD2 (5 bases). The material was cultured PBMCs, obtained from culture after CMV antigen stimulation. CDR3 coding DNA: TGTGCCAGCAGTGAACTCGTGGCTAGCAGCACATATACGCAGTATTTT. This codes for CASSELVASSTYTQYF.